This T cell receptor beta chain was found in a study of shared clonotypes between healthy human individuals. Germline lookup yields CDR1 SSHAT and CDR2 FNYEAQ (reference sequence). The CDR3 is 15 amino acids. Trimming removed 1 base from V and 5 bases from J, with 13 bases in between. Produced via immunoSEQ multiplex PCR; TCRdb's table is partial and in-frame only. Found here are around 700,000 clones, around 72% of them singletons; the top ten hold around 2%. This rearrangement joins TRBV7-7 to TRBJ2-3; D not certain. The sequence was collected from a woman between 25 and 40 years old in good health. Sequencing input: memory CD4+ T cells sorted from blood. The subset here: CD45RA-negative fraction. CDR3 sequence: CASSLGQSDLDTQYF. DNA for the CDR3: TGTGCCAGCAGCTTAGGACAAAGCGACCTAGATACGCAGTATTTT.